One T cell receptor beta chain is described in this entry. Its antigen specificity is not known. No much larger clone exists at a distance of one base, and base qualities are not known. The sample belongs to a study of identifying expanded T cells in peripheral blood (dated by TCRdb to about 2019). About the investigation overall: Four technical replicates, made by sequencing separate aliquots from the same pool of genomic DNA, were compared pairwise. Findings and caveats that apply to the study as a whole: Across all healthy-donor time intervals, the beta-binomial model significantly lowered both the number of clones called differentially abundant and the false-positive rate. The authors expected that biological variance in healthy repertoires might rise further over much longer intervals, such as months to years. In all healthy donors, the variance in clone template counts between samples taken around 14 days apart rose significantly as total template count increased. The binomial model flagged approximately 1.2 differentially abundant clones between technical replicates, compared with about 16.4 over around two weeks and 19 over roughly 4 weeks.

V is cut back by 3 bases and J by 0 bases, with 5 bases in the junction unmatched. The CDR3 measures 16 amino acids from cysteine to phenylalanine. The kept DNA is CDR3 alone, 48 bases in frame from the first base. CDR1 and CDR2, per the germline V gene, are SGHRS and YFSETQ. No immune events, such as infections, were documented for the healthy donors during the collection period. Blood repertoires from healthy donors were used as a training cohort for calibrating time-dependent variance in a beta-binomial model of differential abundance of T-cell clones. There were roughly 10 healthy donors in the training cohort, of whom 3 were female and 7 were male. Donor ages ranged from 29 to 64 years, with an average of roughly 46 years. Obtained from a commercial supplier, whole blood was collected from each healthy donor at three time points set about two weeks apart. For immunosequencing, genomic DNA was extracted from whole blood that had not been sorted.

The immunoSEQ Assay, which uses bias-controlled multiplex PCR amplification of genomic DNA, was used to profile TCRbeta CDR3 regions. The paper's data handling went like this. To quantify the absolute abundance of each unique TCRbeta CDR3 region, the sequences were collapsed and filtered. Two models were used to test differential abundance: a binomial model (Fisher-equivalent) and a beta-binomial model that adds time-dependent variance fitted from healthy donors. Clones with fewer than 5 combined templates were removed, and differential abundance was called for clones with a Benjamini-Hochberg FDR below 0.01. Using the form v = (b*log(k)+a)^2, the beta-binomial variance was modeled as a function of the total template count across the two samples. The table comes from immuneACCESS by way of TCRdb, which keeps in-frame sequences with V and J called. Part of the clones is missing from these tables; in studies checked, under half for an unresolved V gene and the rest for unknown reasons. V and J calls and clone size are copied from that table; D and trimming were computed from the DNA. Present in this sample are around 60,000 clones, about four fifths of which were seen just once. The ten top clones hold 15% to 20% of the sample.

The TCR sequence derives from a person aged 18 to 70 in good health. This chain is built from TRBV5-1 and TRBJ1-4; 7 bases in the junction line up with TRBD1. Sequencing was done on a sample of blood. The DNA sequence is TGCGCCAGCAGCTACACAGGGGCTGCAACTAATGAAAAACTGTTTTTT. Its protein is CASSYTGAATNEKLFF.